Given below is one TCR beta chain in context. The sample originates from a study of shared clonotypes between healthy human individuals. V shed 6 bases and J 4 bases; nucleotides not matched to a gene: 10. This CDR3 contains 16 residues. The V gene's germline CDR1 is MNHNY and CDR2 SVGAGI (reference sequence). Researchers ran the assay at a deep level. Genomic DNA (from each subset) was split evenly across several immunoSEQ plates. Input per replicate PCR of unsorted PBMC was 300 ng DNA, corresponding to some 30,000 T cell genomes. Measured with immunoSEQ multiplex PCR; TCRdb has only the in-frame clones, and not every one. The repertoire holds about 480,000 clones, with less than 85% as singletons. Healthy HIV-negative adults without recent acute infections or vaccinations served as donors.

Sequencing was performed on PBMCs. The chain employs TRBV6-6 and TRBJ2-1, with 9 bases lining up with TRBD2. This TCR came from a woman between 35 and 50 years old in good health. Some clones in this sample may be carry-over from other donors' samples. The CDR3 DNA follows: TGTGCCAGCAGCCACCTCAGTAGCGGGGGTTACAATGAGCAGTTCTTC. It is translated as CASSHLSSGGYNEQFF.